This TCR beta chain is drawn from a study of control samples from healthy donors and cancer patients. This clone was picked up a small number of times. Using immunoSEQ multiplex PCR, the repertoire was profiled, and TCRdb retains in-frame clones only, with some absent. Of roughly 170,000 clones listed, 85% to 90% are singletons. The CDR3 extends over 16 amino acids. Germline V lookup: CDR1 LGHDT, CDR2 YNNKEL (reference sequence). V gave up 1 base and J gave up 6 bases, with 16 bases separating them. The rearrangement links TRBV3-1 (or the pseudogene TRBV3-2) to TRBJ2-4, with a weak D call TRBD2 (6 bases). The receptor was isolated from a woman younger than 45 in good health. Sequencing was done on a sample of blood. The CDR3 protein is CASSQGMDPGGNIQYF. CDR3 sequence (DNA): TGTGCCAGCAGCCAAGGGATGGATCCCGGGGGAAACATTCAGTACTTC.